These 21 T cell receptor beta chains were all obtained from the same sample, sequenced in a study of Ad26.COV2.S vaccination and SARS-CoV-2 variants. The treatment here: roughly 20 received Ad26.COV2.S at low or high dose, single or two shots; roughly 5 received placebo; per-sample allocation not given. The samples date from day 63 after the first vaccine or placebo injection. TCRdb's table, derived via immunoSEQ multiplex PCR, lists solely in-frame clones and lacks some. The sample contains some 500,000 clones, 75% to 90% of which appear only once. This sample comprised peripheral blood, obtained in a trial of Ad26.COV2.S vaccine versus placebo. The receptors stem from a person between 18 and 65 years old who received the Ad26.COV2.S COVID-19 vaccine or a placebo.

The V call is TRBV4-3, the J call TRBJ2-1; TRBD2 is a possible D gene (5 bases). This CDR3 is built from 15 residues. Trimming cost V 0 bases and J 2 bases, with 8 bases left between them. Germline CDR1 and CDR2: LGHNA and YSLEER. The CDR3: CASSQEGSAYNEQFF. The DNA of the CDR3 is TGCGCCAGCAGCCAAGAAGGGAGCGCCTACAATGAGCAGTTCTTC.

Only one count was recorded for this clone. This chain links TRBV7-9 with TRBJ1-2; D perhaps matches TRBD1 (5 bases). Germline assignment: CDR1 SEHNR and CDR2 FQNEAQ (reference sequence). Trimming removed 4 bases from V and 4 bases from J, with 13 bases in between. This CDR3 region has 14 residues. CDR3 nucleotide sequence: TGTGCCAGCAGCTACATGACAGTGAGCTATGGCTACACCTTC. Amino acid sequence: CASSYMTVSYGYTF.

V and J are TRBV28 and TRBJ2-5; a possible D gene is TRBD2 (5 bases). From germline, CDR1 is MDHEN and CDR2 SYDVKM. CDR3 length: 13 residues. V was shortened by 2 bases and J by 8 bases, with 12 bases between the two germline ends. CDR3 sequence reads: CASSLGPGRTQYF. The CDR3 DNA reads TGTGCCAGCAGTTTAGGTCCTGGGAGAACCCAGTACTTC.

V and J are TRBV7-2 and TRBJ2-3, with 9 bases lining up with TRBD2. Losses at the gene ends were 1 base for V and 5 bases for J; bases not matched to a gene: 1. This CDR3 spans 14 amino acids. Germline CDR1 is SGHTA and CDR2 is FQGNSA. This CDR3 is CASSLGTSVDTQYF. The CDR3 DNA sequence: TGTGCCAGCAGCTTAGGGACTAGCGTAGATACGCAGTATTTT.

This chain connects TRBV11-3 to TRBJ2-7; D is perhaps TRBD1 or TRBD2 (5 bases each). The CDR3 consists of 14 residues. Trimming shortened V by 5 bases and J by 9 bases, and 20 bases separated the two germline ends. Germline assignment: CDR1 SGHNT and CDR2 YENEEA. The CDR3 sequence is CASSQQGLAGTQYV. The DNA of the CDR3 is TGTGCCAGCAGCCAACAAGGTCTAGCAGGGACGCAGTACGTC.

CDR3 nucleotide sequence: TGTGCCAGCAAGCTCGGGCTAAGCACGCAGTATTTT. It codes for CASKLGLSTQYF. The rearrangement links TRBV28 to TRBJ2-3; no definite D call. Trimming removed 7 bases from V and 9 bases from J, with 14 bases in between. Germline V gene lookup returns CDR1 MDHEN and CDR2 SYDVKM. This CDR3 is built from 12 residues.

The V call is TRBV28, the J call TRBJ1-5; a weak D match, TRBD1 (5 bases). The CDR3 covers 17 residues. V was shortened by 6 bases and J by 5 bases, with 23 bases between the two germline ends. Germline loops: CDR1 MDHEN, CDR2 SYDVKM. The CDR3 spells CASRRGFGPSGDQPQHF. CDR3 sequence (DNA): TGTGCCAGCAGGCGGGGCTTCGGTCCGTCGGGGGATCAGCCCCAGCATTTT.

The V and J genes are TRBV28 and TRBJ1-2, with D unresolved. The CDR3 is 15 residues long. V was clipped by 3 bases and J by 4 bases, with 15 bases between them. Germline loops: CDR1 MDHEN, CDR2 SYDVKM. The CDR3 DNA sequence: TGTGCCAGCAGTTTGATCGGGGTTGGTGGCTATGGCTACACCTTC. Translation gives CASSLIGVGGYGYTF.

This rearrangement joins TRBV5-1 to TRBJ2-3; D gene uncertain. Trimming removed 7 bases at V and 2 bases at J, with 17 bases between. The CDR3 sequence is 15 residues long. Per germline, CDR1 SGHRS and CDR2 YFSETQ. DNA of the CDR3: TGCGCCAGCGGGTATCCGAATAAAGACACAGATACGCAGTATTTT. This encodes CASGYPNKDTDTQYF.

The chain uses TRBV9 and TRBJ2-5, with D perhaps matching TRBD1 or TRBD2 (5 bases each). The CDR3 spans 15 residues. Trimming cost V 2 bases and J 5 bases, with 16 bases left between them. Germline V lookup: CDR1 SGDLS, CDR2 YYNGEE. CDR3 DNA sequence: TGTGCCAGCAGCGTGGGGCGTGCTAGCTTCGAGACCCAGTACTTC. Amino acid sequence: CASSVGRASFETQYF.

The chain combines TRBV15 with TRBJ1-5; TRBD1 agrees at 12 bases. V was clipped by 2 bases and J by 7 bases; unmatched bases: 12. Germline V CDR1 and CDR2: LNHNV, YYDKDF (reference sequence). CDR3 length: 18 residues. The CDR3 loop reads CATSRSPTGTGGGQPQHF. For the CDR3, the DNA is TGTGCCACCAGCAGATCCCCTACCGGGACAGGGGGCGGGCAGCCCCAGCATTTT.

The chain couples TRBV5-1 to TRBJ2-7; D gene ambiguous. Per germline, CDR1 SGHRS and CDR2 YFSETQ. This CDR3 spans 13 amino acids. Trimming shortened V by 0 bases and J by 2 bases, and 6 bases separated the two germline ends. The CDR3 region has the DNA TGCGCCAGCAGCTTGGTCTCACCCTACGAGCAGTACTTC. This sequence encodes CASSLVSPYEQYF.

As concerns this clone: The junction departs from the called germline gene at one end, perhaps through a read error. V usage is TRBV5-8 and J usage is TRBJ2-1; D possibly corresponds to TRBD1 (6 bases). In germline, CDR1 is SGHTS, CDR2 YDEGEE. The CDR3 has 12 amino acids. The CDR3 nucleotides are TGTGCCAGCAGCTTGGGGCAGGGGAATTCGATCTTC. Residues: CASSLGQGNSIF.

This clone has more than one count but fewer than ten. The chain joins TRBV5-6 to TRBJ2-2; D might be TRBD1 (6 bases). V was trimmed by 3 bases and J by 6 bases, leaving 12 bases between them. The V gene's germline CDR1 is SGHDT and CDR2 YYEEEE. This CDR3 comprises 14 residues. CDR3: CASSYLPGAGELFF. CDR3 sequence (DNA): TGTGCCAGCAGCTACCTCCCAGGGGCCGGGGAGCTGTTTTTT.

The chain combines TRBV6-6 with TRBJ2-2; no clear D. The CDR3 sequence is 13 residues long. CDR1 is MNHNY and CDR2 is SVGAGI in the germline V gene (reference sequence). Trimming removed 4 bases at V and 5 bases at J, with 8 bases between. The CDR3 protein is CASSSIGTGELFF. CDR3 DNA sequence: TGTGCCAGCAGTTCAATCGGGACCGGGGAGCTGTTTTTT.

The V and J genes are TRBV28 and TRBJ1-3; D is ambiguous. The germline V and J ends were trimmed by 3 bases and 0 bases, with 15 bases remaining between them. The V gene's germline CDR1 is MDHEN and CDR2 SYDVKM. CDR3 length equals 17 residues. The CDR3 sequence is CASSLGSSGSSGNTIYF. In DNA, the CDR3 is TGTGCCAGCAGTTTGGGTTCTTCGGGGAGCTCTGGAAACACCATATATTTT.

The rearrangement joins TRBV9 to TRBJ1-2, with a tentative D call TRBD1 (6 bases). The V end was cut by 3 bases, the J end by 1 base, with 16 bases between. This CDR3 contains 16 residues. Germline V gene lookup returns CDR1 SGDLS and CDR2 YYNGEE. The CDR3 DNA is TGTGCCAGCAGCGCAGATGACGGGACATTTAACTATGGCTACACCTTC. As protein: CASSADDGTFNYGYTF.

The CDR3 reads CASSPRLGNTEAFF. The CDR3 nucleotides read TGTGCCAGCAGTCCCCGCCTGGGGAACACTGAAGCTTTCTTT. This chain uses TRBV6-2 or TRBV6-3 with TRBJ1-1; D unclear. This CDR3 is built from 14 residues. In germline, CDR1 is MNHEY, CDR2 SVGEGT. Deletions cut 5 bases from V and 1 base from J, with 11 bases between.

Details on this clone: The junction departs from germline at one end; a sequencing error may be responsible. This chain uses TRBV7-2 with TRBJ2-1; 13 bases map to TRBD2. CDR3 length: 14 amino acids. Germline values: CDR1 SGHTA, CDR2 FQGNSA. The CDR3 DNA reads as TGTGCCAGCAGCCCCCGCCAGGGGACTAGCGGGGCCGTCTTC. Translation: CASSPRQGTSGAVF.

This clone turned up a few times. The chain links TRBV19 to TRBJ2-6, with TRBD1 as a possible D gene (5 bases). From germline, CDR1 is LNHDA and CDR2 SQIVND (reference sequence). Between the trimmed V and J ends, which lost 5 bases and 1 base, there was a span of 12 bases. The CDR3 is 16 residues long. Here the CDR3 DNA reads TGTGCCAGTAGTGCCGTCAGGGCTTCTGGGGCCAACGTCCTGACTTTC. Translated: CASSAVRASGANVLTF.

This clone has just a few counts. This chain connects TRBV9 to TRBJ1-5; 7 bases align to TRBD1. The germline gives CDR1 SGDLS, CDR2 YYNGEE. This CDR3 has 14 residues. Germline trimming cut 4 bases from V and 11 bases from J; bases unmatched to any gene: 12. The CDR3 nucleotides are TGTGCCAGCAGCCCGACGGGACAGAAAGCGGCCCAGCATTTT. It is translated as CASSPTGQKAAQHF.